This entry lists 15 T cell receptor beta chains sequenced from one sample in a study of technical replicates of blood from a few donors (dated by TCRdb to the late 2010s). Libraries were made using the immunoSEQ multiplex PCR assay. Entries here come from immuneACCESS through TCRdb and include only in-frame sequences with V and J called. Some clones fail to appear in such tables; in the studies checked, an unresolved V gene covers under half of the shortfall, and the cause of the remainder is unknown. Present in this sample are around 53,000 clones, 86% of which were seen just once. In total, the top ten clones hold roughly 5.3% of the sample. The sequenced sample consisted of PBMCs. The source of these receptors is a human donor in good health. Some clones in this sample may be carry-over from other donors' samples.

The rearrangement links TRBV4-3 to TRBJ1-1, with TRBD1 identical over 8 bases. The CDR3 totals 14 residues. V was clipped by 6 bases and J by 1 base; unmatched bases: 4. CDR1 is LGHNA and CDR2 is YSLEER in the germline V gene. The CDR3 loop reads CASRVGTGNTEAFF. DNA of the CDR3: TGCGCCAGCAGGGTAGGGACAGGGAACACTGAAGCTTTCTTT.

In this sample, this clone turned up a few times. The sample has other DNA sequences that encode this CDR3 too. The chain is built from TRBV5-1 and TRBJ1-5, with a tentative D call TRBD1 (6 bases). Germline CDR1 SGHRS, CDR2 YFSETQ. This CDR3 has 13 amino acids. V lost 4 bases, J lost 4 bases, and 9 bases lay in between. CDR3: CASSRDTNQPQHF. CDR3 DNA: TGCGCCAGCAGCCGGGACACTAATCAGCCCCAGCATTTT.

V and J are TRBV5-5 and TRBJ2-7; the match to TRBD1 covers 7 bases. Trimming at V came to 0 bases and at J to 6 bases, leaving 3 bases not matched to a gene. The germline V gene encodes CDR1 SGHKS and CDR2 YYEKEE (reference sequence). This CDR3 has 13 residues. CDR3 coding DNA: TGTGCCAGCAGCTTGGGACAGGGTGGCGAGCAGTACTTC. It is translated as CASSLGQGGEQYF.

J is TRBJ2-7 and V is TRBV4-2; 7 bases align to TRBD1. The CDR3 contains 15 residues. Germline lookup yields CDR1 LGHNA and CDR2 YNFKEQ. Germline trimming cut 4 bases from V and 6 bases from J; bases unmatched to any gene: 12. The CDR3 DNA sequence: TGTGCCAGCAGCCTAGAACGACAGGGCCTTGGCGAGCAGTACTTC. It encodes CASSLERQGLGEQYF.

The CDR3 bases are TGTGCCAGCACCCCCGGGACAGGGAATGGCTACACCTTC. Its translation: CASTPGTGNGYTF. The chain joins TRBV7-9 to TRBJ1-2, with TRBD1 matching 9 bases. The length of the CDR3 is 13 residues. Germline CDR1 reads SEHNR; CDR2 reads FQNEAQ (reference sequence). With 7 bases clipped from V and 6 bases from J, the junction kept 6 bases outside the gene matches.

The chain is built from TRBV5-1 and TRBJ1-1; D is perhaps TRBD1 (5 bases). V lost 3 bases to trimming and J lost 5 bases, with 14 bases between them. Per the germline V gene, CDR1 is SGHRS and CDR2 is YFSETQ. There are 14 residues in the CDR3. The CDR3 protein is CASSSGSGSTEAFF. The CDR3 bases are TGCGCCAGCAGCTCAGGGTCTGGTTCTACTGAAGCTTTCTTT.

This clone was found a few times. One junction end disagrees with the germline gene, perhaps due to a read error. V gene TRBV5-4 combines with J gene TRBJ2-5; tentatively, D is TRBD2 (6 bases). This CDR3 contains 12 residues. Germline V gene sequence: CDR1 SGHNT, CDR2 YYREEE (reference sequence). CDR3 coding DNA: TGTGCCAGCAGCTTGCGGGGGACGATTACAAACTTC. Its protein is CASSLRGTITNF.

The J gene is TRBJ2-7, the V gene TRBV19, with TRBD2 matching 10 bases. Germline loops: CDR1 LNHDA, CDR2 SQIVND (reference sequence). The CDR3 extends over 15 amino acids. V lost 2 bases and J lost 0; bases outside the gene matches: 1. The CDR3 spells CASSIRTSGSYEQYF. CDR3 nucleotide sequence: TGTGCCAGTAGTATAAGGACTAGCGGCTCCTACGAGCAGTACTTC. Based on the CDR3 plus reference TRBV19 and TRBJ2-7, the full variable domain is DGGITQSPKYLFRKEGQNVTLSCEQNLNHDAMYWYRQDPGQGLRLIYYSQIVNDFQKGDIAEGYSVSREKKESFPLTVTSAQKNPTAFYLCASSIRTSGSYEQYFGPGTRLTVT.

This chain joins TRBV27 and TRBJ1-4; 7 bases align to TRBD1. V gave up 5 bases and J gave up 5 bases; unmatched junction bases: 8. The CDR3 runs to 15 residues. In germline, CDR1 is MNHEY, CDR2 SMNVEV (reference sequence). In DNA, the CDR3 is TGTGCCAGCAGTCCAATGGGACAGTTGAATGAAAAACTGTTTTTT. Amino acid sequence: CASSPMGQLNEKLFF.

This clone was seen a few times. J is TRBJ1-4 and V is TRBV6-1; D unresolved. V lost 11 bases, J lost 5 bases, and 21 bases lay in between. The CDR3 contains 15 residues. CDR1 MNHNS and CDR2 SASEGT come from the germline V gene. The DNA of the CDR3 is TGTGCCGCGGGTACGACCCCGAGCCGAAATGAAAAACTGTTTTTT. This encodes CAAGTTPSRNEKLFF.

V is TRBV7-3 and J is TRBJ2-1, with 9 positions matching TRBD1. Germline V CDR1 and CDR2: SGHTA, FQGTGA. There are 15 residues in the CDR3. V lost 2 bases to trimming and J lost 4 bases; unmatched junction nucleotides: 3. The CDR3 DNA reads as TGTGCCAGCAGCTTATCCGGGACAGGGTACAATGAGCAGTTCTTC. Residues: CASSLSGTGYNEQFF.

This clone showed up just once. The chain links TRBV4-1 to TRBJ1-1, with a tentative D call TRBD1 (5 bases). The CDR3 is made up of 18 amino acids. V lost 0 bases, J lost 0 bases, and 17 bases lay in between. Looked up from germline, CDR1 is MGHRA and CDR2 is YSYEKL. CDR3 coding DNA: TGCGCCAGCAGCCAAGATTGGGGGGTGGGTCGGCTGAACACTGAAGCTTTCTTT. It codes for CASSQDWGVGRLNTEAFF.

This chain uses TRBV4-1 with TRBJ2-1, with D maybe TRBD2 (5 bases). Trimming took off 5 bases at V and 5 bases at J, with 16 bases between the two ends. The V gene's germline CDR1 is MGHRA and CDR2 YSYEKL. CDR3 length: 15 residues. DNA for the CDR3: TGCGCCAGCAGCTCCCTCGGACTGGCCCACAATGAGCAGTTCTTC. Protein: CASSSLGLAHNEQFF.

This clone appeared a single time. The chain uses TRBV7-2 and TRBJ1-4, with D uncertain. V was pared by 5 bases and J by 4 bases, with 17 bases between. The CDR3 covers 16 residues. Germline loops: CDR1 SGHTA, CDR2 FQGNSA. In DNA, the CDR3 is TGTGCCAGCAGCCCCAGGTGGAGGGCGGATAATGAAAAACTGTTTTTT. As protein: CASSPRWRADNEKLFF.

DNA for the CDR3: TGCGCCAGCAGCCAAGATCACAGGGGGAACTATGGCTACACCTTC. The encoded protein is CASSQDHRGNYGYTF. V and J are TRBV4-3 and TRBJ1-2, with 8 bases fitting TRBD1. This CDR3 is built from 15 residues. Per germline, CDR1 LGHNA and CDR2 YSLEER. Losses at the gene ends were 0 bases for V and 2 bases for J; bases not matched to a gene: 2.